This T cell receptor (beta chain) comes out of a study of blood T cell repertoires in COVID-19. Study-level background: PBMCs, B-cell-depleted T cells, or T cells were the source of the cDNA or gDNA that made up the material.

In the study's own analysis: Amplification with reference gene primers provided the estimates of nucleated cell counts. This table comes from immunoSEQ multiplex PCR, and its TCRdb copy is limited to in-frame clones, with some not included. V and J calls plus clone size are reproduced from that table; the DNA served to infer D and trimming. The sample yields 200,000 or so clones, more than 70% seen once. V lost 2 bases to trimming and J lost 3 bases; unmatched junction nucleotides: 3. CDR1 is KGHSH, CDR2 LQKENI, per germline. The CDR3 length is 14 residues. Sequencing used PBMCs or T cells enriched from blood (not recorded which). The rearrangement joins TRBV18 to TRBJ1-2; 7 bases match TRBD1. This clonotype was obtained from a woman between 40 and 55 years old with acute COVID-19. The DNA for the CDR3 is TGTGCCAGCTCACCAACAGGGGAGGACTATGGCTACACCTTC. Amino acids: CASSPTGEDYGYTF.